This TCR beta chain was sequenced during a study of CD8 T cells in Susac syndrome. V lost 5 bases to trimming and J lost 2 bases; unmatched junction nucleotides: 6. Germline V gene sequence: CDR1 SEHNR, CDR2 FQNEAQ (reference sequence). There are 16 residues in the CDR3. CD8+ and CD4+ T cells were negatively isolated; TEMRA cells were FACS-enriched. Random hexamers were used to reverse transcribe about 0.45 to 1 ug of RNA. Using its own MiXCR run on the immunoSEQ multiplex PCR reads, TCRdb lists one record per CDR3 protein. The data show hundreds of thousands of distinct CDR3 sequences, over 75% seen once.

J is TRBJ2-7 and V is TRBV7-9; 13 positions agree with TRBD2. The receptor was isolated from a human donor with multiple sclerosis. Sequenced material: CD8+ T cells from PBMCs. CDR3 sequence reads: CASSSPTSGRPYEQYF. CDR3 coding DNA: TGTGCCAGCAGCAGCCCGACTAGCGGGAGGCCCTACGAGCAGTACTTC.